This passage covers 21 T cell receptor beta chains from one sample sequenced in a study of post-analysis software for immune sequencing data. Unique molecular identifiers were built into the TCR beta cDNA libraries. TCRdb re-derived calls from the PCR reads in MiXCR, one entry per CDR3 protein. The sample consists of a few hundred thousand distinct CDR3 sequences, just over 35% of them appearing once. General study points: Four or five TRBV segments, TRBV5-6, TRBV5-1 and TRBV20-1 among them, were found more frequent in patients than controls.

The antigens of these receptors remain unknown. The sequencing sample was made of blood. Every receptor here comes from a girl between 10 and 17 years old with multiple sclerosis.

Turning to this clonotype: A much larger clone sits a single nucleotide away, making a read error possible. V and J are TRBV20-1 and TRBJ2-1, with 9 bases fitting TRBD2. In germline, CDR1 is DFQATT, CDR2 SNEGSKA (reference sequence). The CDR3 length is 17 residues. The DNA of the CDR3 is TGCAGTGCTAGAGACCCTAGCGGGACGCGACTCTACAATGAGCGGTTCTTC. Encoded protein: CSARDPSGTRLYNERFF.

The chain uses TRBV4-1 and TRBJ2-7; 12 bases are a match to TRBD2. The tail of the sequence fits TRBJ2-5 better, so the J call may be wrong. CDR1 and CDR2 (germline): MGHRA, YSYEKL. The CDR3 sequence is 18 residues long. CDR3 amino acids: CASSQGSRLAGEGETQYF. The CDR3 DNA sequence: TGCGCCAGCAGCCAAGGATCTCGACTAGCGGGAGAAGGGGAGACCCAGTACTTC.

This clonotype was observed at least ten times. This sequence joins TRBV7-9 and TRBJ2-3; 15 nucleotides match TRBD2. V was clipped by 4 bases and J by 4 bases; unmatched bases: 0. CDR1 SEHNR and CDR2 FQNEAQ come from the germline V gene (reference sequence). The CDR3 covers 15 residues. In nucleotides, the CDR3 is TGTGCCAGCAGCTGGACTAGCGGGGGGGCAGATACGCAGTATTTT. It codes for CASSWTSGGADTQYF.

In regard to this clonotype: One end of the junction is discordant with germline, which a read error may explain. The chain is built from TRBV4-1 and TRBJ2-7, with TRBD2 matching 11 bases. The CDR3 is made up of 15 amino acids. Germline V gives CDR1 MGHRA, CDR2 YSYEKL. The CDR3 region has the DNA TGCGCCAGCAGCCAGGAACTAGCGGGAGATTACGAGCAGAACTTC. It yields the protein CASSQELAGDYEQNF.

Comments on this clonotype: One junction end disagrees with the germline gene, perhaps due to a read error. V usage is TRBV20-1 and J usage is TRBJ1-1; possible D gene TRBD1, 5 bases. The V gene's germline CDR1 is DFQATT and CDR2 SNEGSKA (reference sequence). The CDR3 length is 14 residues. The DNA of the CDR3 is TGCAGTGCTAGATCAGGGACTACGAACACTGAAGCTTGCTTT. This encodes CSARSGTTNTEACF.

Points on this clonotype: A much larger clonotype is one base distant, so this may be a read error. CDR3: CASSQDRGQVEGGYAF. DNA of the CDR3: TGCGCCAGCAGCCAAGATAGGGGACAGGTAGAAGGCGGCTACGCCTTC. The chain recombines TRBV4-1 with TRBJ1-2; TRBD1 aligns across 8 bases. The V gene's germline CDR1 is MGHRA and CDR2 YSYEKL. This CDR3 contains 16 residues.

This clonotype was seen ten or more times. The genes are TRBV6-1 and TRBJ2-1, with D possibly TRBD1 on 5 matching bases. The V gene's germline CDR1 is MNHNS and CDR2 SASEGT. V was cut by 2 bases and J by 10 bases, with 9 bases left in between. There are 12 residues in the CDR3. CDR3 nucleotides: TGTGCCAGCAGTGAAACAGGTCACGAGCAGTTCTTC. It translates to CASSETGHEQFF.

In this sample, this clonotype turned up a few times. The chain couples TRBV9 to TRBJ1-3; 7 nucleotides align to TRBD1. Germline CDR1 reads SGDLS; CDR2 reads YYNGEE. There are 16 residues in the CDR3. Trimming at V came to 0 bases and at J to 1 base, leaving 4 bases not matched to a gene. Here the CDR3 DNA reads TGTGCCAGCAGCGTAGGTGCAGGGGGATCTGGAAACACCATATATTTT. It translates to CASSVGAGGSGNTIYF.

There are many counts of this clonotype. The rearrangement links TRBV6-4 to TRBJ2-2; a weak D match, TRBD1 (6 bases). The CDR3 is 14 residues long. Trimming removed 6 bases from V and 4 bases from J, with 12 bases in between. In germline, CDR1 is MRHNA, CDR2 SNTAGT. In nucleotides, the CDR3 is TGTGCCAGCAGCCAGGGGTTGGCCACCGGGGAGCTGTTTTTT. It yields the protein CASSQGLATGELFF.

A few counts support this clonotype. This chain joins TRBV29-1 and TRBJ1-1, with unresolved D. The germline V gene encodes CDR1 SQVTM and CDR2 ANQGSEA. The V end lost 6 bases, the J end lost 2 bases, and 13 bases lay between the germline ends. The CDR3 totals 13 residues. The CDR3 bases are TGCAGCGTCCTGATCTGGGTAAACACTGAAGCTTTCTTT. Its translation: CSVLIWVNTEAFF.

This clonotype has only a few counts. The J gene is TRBJ1-4, the V gene TRBV4-1, with TRBD1 as a possible D gene (6 bases). The germline CDR1 and CDR2 sequences are MGHRA and YSYEKL. Trimming took off 4 bases at V and 8 bases at J, with 20 bases between the two ends. The CDR3 is made up of 16 amino acids. DNA of the CDR3: TGCGCCAGCAGCCGGATCGCAGGGGTCGCACGGGAAAAACTGTTTTTT. Encoded protein: CASSRIAGVAREKLFF.

This clonotype was detected many times. The V call is TRBV9, the J call TRBJ2-4, with D possibly called TRBD1 or TRBD2 (6 bases each). Looked up from germline, CDR1 is SGDLS and CDR2 is YYNGEE. The V end was cut by 3 bases, the J end by 3 bases, with 19 bases between. The CDR3 is 17 amino acids. CDR3 nucleotide sequence: TGTGCCAGCAGCGCCCGATTGGAGGGGGATGGCAAAAACATTCAGTACTTC. It yields the protein CASSARLEGDGKNIQYF. Full variable domain (missing parts from reference TRBV9 and TRBJ2-4): DSGVTQTPKHLITATGQRVTLRCSPRSGDLSVYWYQQSLDQGLQFLIQYYNGEERAKGNILERFSAQQFPDLHSELNLSSLELGDSALYFCASSARLEGDGKNIQYFGAGTRLSVL.

The chain couples TRBV12-3 or TRBV12-4 to TRBJ2-2, with a tentative D call TRBD1 (6 bases). V was cut by 6 bases and J by 5 bases, with 13 bases left in between. This CDR3 is 14 amino acids long. The CDR3 nucleotides are TGTGCCAGCAGGGGGACCGGGACAACCGGGGAGCTGTTTTTT. This gives the protein CASRGTGTTGELFF.

This clonotype was detected many times. The chain carries TRBV7-2 and TRBJ2-3; maybe TRBD2 (7 bases). V dropped 3 bases and J dropped 2 bases, with 18 bases sitting between them. The CDR3 extends over 17 amino acids. From germline, CDR1 is SGHTA and CDR2 FQGNSA. The CDR3 region is CASSLRAPAGHTDTQYF. CDR3 coding DNA: TGTGCCAGCAGCTTGCGGGCTCCAGCGGGACACACAGATACGCAGTATTTT. Supplemented by reference TRBV7-2 and TRBJ2-3, the full variable domain reads GAGVSQSPSNKVTEKGKDVELRCDPISGHTALYWYRQSLGQGLEFLIYFQGNSAPDKSGLPSDRFSAERTGGSVSTLTIQRTQQEDSAVYLCASSLRAPAGHTDTQYFGPGTRLTVL.

This clonotype came up many times. The rearrangement uses TRBV6-5 and TRBJ2-1; D might be TRBD2 (5 bases). Germline CDR1 and CDR2: MNHEY and SVGAGI. V lost 5 bases and J lost 9, with 14 bases in between. The CDR3 loop spans 13 amino acids. For the CDR3, the DNA is TGTGCCAGCAGTGACGGACTTTTAGGTGAGCAGTTCTTC. As protein: CASSDGLLGEQFF.

J is TRBJ2-7 and V is TRBV20-1, with a possible D match to TRBD1 (5 bases). Germline V lookup: CDR1 DFQATT, CDR2 SNEGSKA (reference sequence). The CDR3 loop spans 13 amino acids. The V end was cut by 6 bases, the J end by 3 bases, with 15 bases between. The CDR3 spells CSAYHDRDYEQYF. CDR3 DNA: TGCAGTGCCTACCATGACAGAGACTACGAGCAGTACTTC.

This clonotype was counted ten times or more. The chain recombines TRBV9 with TRBJ1-6; 8 nucleotides align to TRBD1. The germline CDR1 and CDR2 sequences are SGDLS and YYNGEE. CDR3 length equals 15 residues. The trim removed 4 bases at V and 11 bases at J, leaving 11 bases unmatched. The CDR3 region is CASSYRTGPMAPLHF. In DNA form, the CDR3 reads TGTGCCAGCAGCTACCGGACAGGGCCCATGGCACCCCTCCACTTT.

This clonotype was counted only a few times. V and J are TRBV20-1 and TRBJ2-5, with 7 nucleotides matching TRBD2. In germline, CDR1 is DFQATT, CDR2 SNEGSKA (reference sequence). V trimming: 5 bases; J trimming: 5 bases; junction bases outside the gene matches: 14. There are 15 residues in the CDR3. The CDR3 reads CSARSLLRGGETQYF. The CDR3 bases are TGCAGTGCTCGCTCGCTGTTGCGGGGAGGGGAGACCCAGTACTTC.

V usage is TRBV6-2 or TRBV6-3 and J usage is TRBJ2-3; no firm D call. V was shortened by 0 bases and J by 8 bases, with 15 bases between the two germline ends. Germline V gene lookup returns CDR1 MNHEY and CDR2 SVGEGT. This CDR3 has 15 amino acids. DNA of the CDR3: TGTGCCAGCAGTTACTCGAACCCCCTGGGCGGTACGCAGTATTTT. Amino acids: CASSYSNPLGGTQYF.

The V gene is TRBV6-5, the J gene TRBJ1-3, with D possibly being TRBD1 (6 bases). Trimming took off 10 bases at V and 2 bases at J, with 18 bases between the two ends. CDR1 is MNHEY and CDR2 is SVGAGI in the germline V gene. This CDR3 has 15 residues. The CDR3 loop reads CATGQRGTTGNTIYF. The CDR3 DNA sequence: TGTGCCACTGGCCAACGAGGGACAACTGGAAACACCATATATTTT.

Comment on this clonotype: Given a much more abundant clone one base away, this may be a read error. This chain joins TRBV7-2 and TRBJ2-1; D gene uncertain. The V end lost 5 bases, the J end lost 4 bases, and 21 bases lay between the germline ends. The CDR3 has 17 residues. CDR1 is SGHTA and CDR2 is FQGNSA in the germline V gene. The CDR3 DNA reads TGTGCCAGCAGCCCAGAACCCAGCCTGCGTACATACAATGAGCAGTTCTTC. The encoded protein is CASSPEPSLRTYNEQFF.